These 25 T cell receptor beta chains came from one sample sequenced in a study of blood T cell repertoires in COVID-19. Assay used: immunoSEQ multiplex PCR; TCRdb lists only in-frame clones, some missing. The table lists under 150,000 clones, 70% to 90% of them singletons. The sequenced sample consisted of peripheral blood. The receptors were sampled from a human donor in a cohort sampled during active COVID-19.

The J gene is TRBJ2-7, the V gene TRBV7-6; tentatively, D is TRBD1 (6 bases). Germline CDR1 and CDR2: SGHVS and FNYEAQ. This CDR3 comprises 18 residues. Trimming took off 0 bases at V and 0 bases at J, with 18 bases between the two ends. DNA of the CDR3: TGTGCCAGCAGCTTAGCAAAGGGGGTAGGTCAGAACTCCTACGAGCAGTACTTC. As protein: CASSLAKGVGQNSYEQYF.

This clone appeared once. The rearrangement links TRBV20-1 to TRBJ1-2; no definite D call. CDR3 length: 10 amino acids. Trimming took off 3 bases at V and 10 bases at J, with 9 bases between the two ends. Germline CDR1 is DFQATT and CDR2 is SNEGSKA (reference sequence). The CDR3: CSASGQDYTF. As DNA, the CDR3 is TGCAGTGCTAGTGGGCAGGACTACACCTTC.

The gene calls are TRBV11-1 and TRBJ2-2; D is unresolved. The germline V gene has CDR1 SGHAT and CDR2 FQDESV (reference sequence). CDR3 length: 14 residues. V was pared by 5 bases and J by 5 bases, with 12 bases between. Written as DNA, the CDR3 is TGTGCCAGCAGCGCGACTGGAGTTACCGGGGAGCTGTTTTTT. This encodes CASSATGVTGELFF.

The rearrangement links TRBV12-3 or TRBV12-4 to TRBJ2-1, with 7 positions matching TRBD1. The CDR3 sequence is 12 residues long. Trimming removed 8 bases from V and 8 bases from J; junction bases left unmatched: 6. CDR3 loop: CASGDSLDEQFF. DNA for the CDR3: TGTGCCAGCGGGGACAGTCTAGATGAGCAGTTCTTC.

This chain joins TRBV4-1 and TRBJ2-3, with D possibly TRBD2 on 6 matching bases. Germline V gene sequence: CDR1 MGHRA, CDR2 YSYEKL. Trimming left V 3 bases short and J 0 bases short, with 10 bases between. This CDR3 comprises 15 residues. For the CDR3, the DNA is TGCGCCAGCAGCCATAGCGGCCAGAGCACAGATACGCAGTATTTT. As protein: CASSHSGQSTDTQYF.

The chain combines TRBV12-3 or TRBV12-4 with TRBJ1-2; weak D call: TRBD1 (5 bases). Trimming pared 5 bases from V and 4 bases from J, leaving 8 bases between. CDR3 length: 12 amino acids. CDR3 protein: CASSRTRYGYTF. CDR3 coding DNA: TGTGCCAGCAGTCGGACACGCTATGGCTACACCTTC.

This clone was counted only a few times. V usage is TRBV2 and J usage is TRBJ1-1; the match to TRBD1 covers 9 bases. The CDR3 totals 13 residues. Germline V gene data show CDR1 as SNHLY and CDR2 as FYNNEI. With 5 bases clipped from V and 4 bases from J, the junction kept 2 bases outside the gene matches. This CDR3 is CASSQTGGTEAFF. In DNA form, the CDR3 reads TGTGCCAGCAGTCAGACAGGGGGCACTGAAGCTTTCTTT. The variable domain in full, with the rest retrieved from reference TRBV2 and TRBJ1-1, is EPEVTQTPSHQVTQMGQEVILRCVPISNHLYFYWYRQILGQKVEFLVSFYNNEISEKSEIFDDQFSVERPDGSNFTLKIRSTKLEDSAMYFCASSQTGGTEAFFGQGTRLTVV.

The chain has TRBV9 and TRBJ2-7; TRBD2 is a possible D gene (6 bases). Germline CDR1 is SGDLS and CDR2 is YYNGEE. This CDR3 spans 15 amino acids. V lost 0 bases, J lost 3 bases, and 13 bases lay in between. Here the CDR3 DNA reads TGTGCCAGCAGCGTAGCGGCGGGGCTAGGCTACGAGCAGTACTTC. It encodes CASSVAAGLGYEQYF.

The rearrangement links TRBV4-2 to TRBJ1-5, with D possibly TRBD1 on 6 matching bases. The CDR3 spans 14 residues. Trimming took 4 bases from V and 2 from J, leaving 9 bases between them. The V gene's germline CDR1 is LGHNA and CDR2 YNFKEQ. DNA for the CDR3: TGTGCCAGCAGCCCCCGACAGGGCAATCAGCCCCAGCATTTT. This codes for CASSPRQGNQPQHF.

This clone came up once. The chain combines TRBV7-3 with TRBJ1-1; TRBD1 is a possible D gene (5 bases). The CDR3 runs 17 residues. Trimming shortened V by 1 base and J by 0 bases, and 15 bases separated the two germline ends. CDR1 and CDR2 from the germline V gene are SGHTA and FQGTGA. CDR3 DNA: TGTGCCAGCAGCTTAAAAGGGGCTTCAGATATGAACACTGAAGCTTTCTTT. It specifies CASSLKGASDMNTEAFF.

The chain recombines TRBV6-2 or TRBV6-3 with TRBJ2-5; D possibly corresponds to TRBD2 (6 bases). Looked up from germline, CDR1 is MNHEY and CDR2 is SVGEGT. The V end lost 2 bases, the J end lost 0 bases, and 13 bases lay between the germline ends. CDR3 size: 16 residues. In nucleotides, the CDR3 is TGTGCCAGCAGTTACCCCCAGCGGGCCTACCAAGAGACCCAGTACTTC. Translation gives CASSYPQRAYQETQYF.

The chain uses TRBV6-5 and TRBJ2-2, with D perhaps TRBD2 (6 bases). The CDR3 sequence is 14 residues long. V was cut by 6 bases and J by 1 base, with 9 bases left in between. The germline V gene encodes CDR1 MNHEY and CDR2 SVGAGI. The CDR3 region has the DNA TGTGCCAGCAGCGGGACTTGGAACACCGGGGAGCTGTTTTTT. Its protein is CASSGTWNTGELFF.

V and J are TRBV6-1 and TRBJ1-2; TRBD1 aligns across 8 bases. The CDR3 covers 16 residues. V lost 6 bases to trimming and J lost 2 bases; unmatched junction nucleotides: 11. Germline V gene lookup returns CDR1 MNHNS and CDR2 SASEGT. In DNA form, the CDR3 reads TGTGCCAGCAGGGAAAGAGACAGGGGCAGCAACTATGGCTACACCTTC. Amino acids: CASRERDRGSNYGYTF.

The gene calls are TRBV19 and TRBJ2-7; 8 positions agree with TRBD1. CDR3 length: 16 residues. Germline V gives CDR1 LNHDA, CDR2 SQIVND (reference sequence). V lost 3 bases to trimming and J lost 0 bases; unmatched junction nucleotides: 7. CDR3 DNA: TGTGCCAGTAGTATGGGGGGACAGGACGTCTCCTACGAGCAGTACTTC. This codes for CASSMGGQDVSYEQYF. The full variable domain, rest sourced from reference TRBV19 and TRBJ2-7, is DGGITQSPKYLFRKEGQNVTLSCEQNLNHDAMYWYRQDPGQGLRLIYYSQIVNDFQKGDIAEGYSVSREKKESFPLTVTSAQKNPTAFYLCASSMGGQDVSYEQYFGPGTRLTVT.

This rearrangement joins TRBV7-9 to TRBJ2-1, with D maybe TRBD1 (6 bases). Trimming took off 5 bases at V and 0 bases at J, with 14 bases between the two ends. The CDR3 runs to 16 residues. Germline V CDR1 and CDR2: SEHNR, FQNEAQ (reference sequence). The CDR3 coding sequence is TGTGCCAGCAGCCCAGGGGTGGGGAGCTCCTACAATGAGCAGTTCTTC. It translates to CASSPGVGSSYNEQFF.

The V and J genes are TRBV10-3 and TRBJ1-1, with D perhaps TRBD1 (5 bases). The CDR3 extends over 16 amino acids. Per the germline V gene, CDR1 is ENHRY and CDR2 is SYGVKD. V was cut by 2 bases and J by 0 bases, with 13 bases left in between. The CDR3 DNA follows: TGTGCCATCAGTGAGACTGATAGCAGGGTGAACACTGAAGCTTTCTTT. This sequence encodes CAISETDSRVNTEAFF.

A single count supports this clone. The chain recombines TRBV6-2 or TRBV6-3 with TRBJ1-2; 9 nucleotides agree with TRBD1. Germline V gene sequence: CDR1 MNHEY, CDR2 SVGEGT. V shed 6 bases and J 4 bases; nucleotides not matched to a gene: 12. This CDR3 contains 16 residues. This CDR3 reads CASSNLAGQGSYGYTF. The CDR3 DNA reads TGTGCCAGCAGCAACCTTGCCGGACAGGGGTCCTATGGCTACACCTTC.

The gene calls are TRBV5-4 and TRBJ2-1, with D possibly TRBD1 on 8 matching bases. CDR3 size: 14 residues. V lost 5 bases to trimming and J lost 6 bases, with 15 bases between them. Germline V CDR1 and CDR2: SGHNT, YYREEE (reference sequence). CDR3 DNA: TGTGCCAGCAGACCTTACAGGGGGGGCAATGAGCAGTTCTTC. Translation gives CASRPYRGGNEQFF.

The chain uses TRBV4-1 and TRBJ2-2; possibly TRBD2 for D (5 bases). The germline gives CDR1 MGHRA, CDR2 YSYEKL. Trimming pared 3 bases from V and 1 base from J, leaving 6 bases between. The CDR3 runs 14 residues. This chain's CDR3 is CASSQGRNTGELFF. The CDR3 nucleotides read TGCGCCAGCAGCCAGGGGAGGAACACCGGGGAGCTGTTTTTT.

The chain joins TRBV6-5 to TRBJ1-1; TRBD1 might be the D (5 bases). The germline CDR1 and CDR2 sequences are MNHEY and SVGAGI. Trimming removed 7 bases at V and 4 bases at J, with 16 bases between. The CDR3 spans 14 residues. CDR3 region: CASTPPGGGTEAFF. The DNA of the CDR3 is TGTGCCAGCACCCCCCCTGGGGGGGGCACTGAAGCTTTCTTT.

This chain uses TRBV7-2 with TRBJ1-4, with 7 bases matching TRBD1. From germline, CDR1 is SGHTA and CDR2 FQGNSA. Losses at the gene ends were 4 bases for V and 5 bases for J; bases not matched to a gene: 10. The CDR3 is 16 residues long. CDR3 sequence reads: CASSSRIRGRNEKLFF. The CDR3 DNA is TGTGCCAGCAGCTCCCGGATCAGGGGGAGAAATGAAAAACTGTTTTTT.

This clone appeared once. The V gene is TRBV6-4, the J gene TRBJ2-2; 7 nucleotides agree with TRBD1. The CDR3 runs 14 residues. Germline lookup yields CDR1 MRHNA and CDR2 SNTAGT. With 6 bases clipped from V and 0 bases from J, the junction kept 1 base outside the gene matches. DNA for the CDR3: TGTGCCAGCAGAGGACAGGCGAACACCGGGGAGCTGTTTTTT. Protein product: CASRGQANTGELFF.

V and J are TRBV2 and TRBJ1-1, with TRBD1 identical over 11 bases. CDR3 length: 16 amino acids. Germline V gives CDR1 SNHLY, CDR2 FYNNEI. Trimming removed 6 bases from V and 3 bases from J; junction bases left unmatched: 9. The DNA of the CDR3 is TGTGCCAGCAGCGCCGGGACAGGGGGGTTGGACACTGAAGCTTTCTTT. This encodes CASSAGTGGLDTEAFF.

The V and J genes are TRBV5-1 and TRBJ1-1; D is unclear. The CDR3 extends over 16 amino acids. V shed 2 bases and J shed 3 bases, with 17 bases lying between them. Germline V CDR1 and CDR2: SGHRS, YFSETQ. The chain's CDR3 is CASSFIPKLRYTEAFF. The CDR3 nucleotides read TGCGCCAGCAGCTTCATTCCGAAGTTGCGTTACACTGAAGCTTTCTTT.

This chain joins TRBV19 and TRBJ2-6; the match to TRBD1 covers 9 bases. V was clipped by 6 bases and J by 0 bases; unmatched bases: 9. The length of the CDR3 is 18 residues. CDR1 is LNHDA, CDR2 SQIVND, per germline (reference sequence). DNA for the CDR3: TGTGCCAGTAGGGGGCCGGGACAGGGTAGCTCTGGGGCCAACGTCCTGACTTTC. It specifies CASRGPGQGSSGANVLTF.